What follows is one T cell receptor beta chain and its context. The target antigen is unknown. The sample is drawn from a study of T cell repertoires in cytomegalovirus infection. Study-wide context: CMV epitopes that were recently identified and HLA-C-restricted were used alongside well-studied HLA-B-restricted ones. It can be stated that public TCR beta signatures indicated CMV infection as well as a matching HLA type.

One entry per CDR3 protein, called by TCRdb with MiXCR from the reads. The sample includes approximately 470,000 distinct CDR3 sequences, roughly 42% of them seen just once. General observations from the study: HLA-C-restricted CMV clonotypes gave the most frequent clonotype in two of eight donors. Using cumulative public TCR beta family frequency, the authors identified those who carried CMV together with the relevant HLA.

CDR3 size: 15 residues. Germline V gene sequence: CDR1 SGHTA, CDR2 FQGNSA. Trimming removed 5 bases from V and 3 bases from J; junction bases left unmatched: 9. This clonotype was sampled from a human donor in good health (CMV status not recorded). Some clones in this sample may be carry-over from other donors' samples. The chain recombines TRBV7-2 with TRBJ2-7; 8 bases are shared with TRBD1. Sequencing was performed on cultured PBMCs, taken from culture after CMV antigen stimulation. This CDR3 reads CASSPGQGYFYEQYF. In DNA form, the CDR3 reads TGTGCCAGCAGCCCCGGACAGGGCTACTTCTACGAGCAGTACTTC.